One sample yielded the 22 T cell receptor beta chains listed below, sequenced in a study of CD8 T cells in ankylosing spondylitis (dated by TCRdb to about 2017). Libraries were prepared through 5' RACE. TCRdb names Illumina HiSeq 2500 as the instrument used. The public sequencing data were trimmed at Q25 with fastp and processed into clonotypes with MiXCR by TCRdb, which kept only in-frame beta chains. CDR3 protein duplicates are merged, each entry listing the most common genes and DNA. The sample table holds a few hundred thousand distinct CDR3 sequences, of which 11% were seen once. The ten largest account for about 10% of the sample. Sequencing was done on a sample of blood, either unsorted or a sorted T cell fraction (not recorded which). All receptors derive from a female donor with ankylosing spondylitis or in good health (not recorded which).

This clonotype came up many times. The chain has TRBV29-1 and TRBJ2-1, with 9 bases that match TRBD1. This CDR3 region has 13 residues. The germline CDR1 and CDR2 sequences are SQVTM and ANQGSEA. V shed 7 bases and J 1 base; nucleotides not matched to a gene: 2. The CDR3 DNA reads TGCAGCGGGGGACAGGGTTCCTACAATGAGCAGTTCTTC. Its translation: CSGGQGSYNEQFF.

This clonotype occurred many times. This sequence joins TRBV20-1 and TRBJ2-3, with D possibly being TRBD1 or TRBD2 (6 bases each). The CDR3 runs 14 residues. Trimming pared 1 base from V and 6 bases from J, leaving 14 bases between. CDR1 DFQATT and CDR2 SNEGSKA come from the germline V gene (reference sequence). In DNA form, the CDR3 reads TGCAGTGCTAGAGTCCAACCGGGGGCCGATACGCAGTATTTT. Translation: CSARVQPGADTQYF.

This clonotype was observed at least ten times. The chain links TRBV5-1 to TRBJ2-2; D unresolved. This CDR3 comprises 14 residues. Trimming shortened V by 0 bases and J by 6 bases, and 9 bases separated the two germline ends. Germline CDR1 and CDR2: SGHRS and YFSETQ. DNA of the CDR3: TGCGCCAGCAGCTTGGAGGCAGCCCCCGGGGAGCTGTTTTTT. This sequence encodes CASSLEAAPGELFF.

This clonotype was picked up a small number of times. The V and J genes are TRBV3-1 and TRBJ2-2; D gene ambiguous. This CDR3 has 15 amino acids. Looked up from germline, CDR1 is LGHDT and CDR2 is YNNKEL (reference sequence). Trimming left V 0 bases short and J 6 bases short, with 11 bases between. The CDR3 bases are TGTGCCAGCAGCCAAGAGTGGCGCATCGCCGGGGAGCTGTTTTTT. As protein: CASSQEWRIAGELFF.

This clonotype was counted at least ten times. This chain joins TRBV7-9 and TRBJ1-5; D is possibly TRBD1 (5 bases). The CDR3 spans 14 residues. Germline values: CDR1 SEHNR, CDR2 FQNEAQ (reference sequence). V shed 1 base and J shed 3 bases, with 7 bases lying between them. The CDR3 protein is CASSLVGDNQPQHF. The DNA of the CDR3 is TGTGCCAGCAGCTTAGTAGGGGACAATCAGCCCCAGCATTTT.

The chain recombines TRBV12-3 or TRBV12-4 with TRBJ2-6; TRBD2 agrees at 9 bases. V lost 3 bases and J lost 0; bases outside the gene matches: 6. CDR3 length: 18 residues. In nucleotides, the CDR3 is TGTGCCAGCAGTTTTGGTCTAGCGGGGAACTCTGGGGCCAACGTCCTGACTTTC. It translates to CASSFGLAGNSGANVLTF.

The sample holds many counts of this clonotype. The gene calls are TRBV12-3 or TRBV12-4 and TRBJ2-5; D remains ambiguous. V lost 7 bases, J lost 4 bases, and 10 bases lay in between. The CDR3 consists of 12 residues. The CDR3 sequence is CASTTEPETQYF. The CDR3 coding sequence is TGTGCCAGCACCACCGAGCCAGAGACCCAGTACTTC.

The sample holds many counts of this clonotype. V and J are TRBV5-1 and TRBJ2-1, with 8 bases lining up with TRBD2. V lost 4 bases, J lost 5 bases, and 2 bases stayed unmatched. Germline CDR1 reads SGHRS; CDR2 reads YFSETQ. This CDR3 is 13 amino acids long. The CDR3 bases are TGCGCCAGCAGCGCGGGAGGCAACAATGAGCAGTTCTTC. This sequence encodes CASSAGGNNEQFF.

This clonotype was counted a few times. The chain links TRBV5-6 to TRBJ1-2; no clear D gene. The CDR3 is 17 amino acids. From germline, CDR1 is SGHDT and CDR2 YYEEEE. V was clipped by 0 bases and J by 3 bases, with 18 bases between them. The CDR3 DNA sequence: TGTGCCAGCAGCTTGGGACCCCCAGGAAGGGAGCACTATGGCTACACCTTC. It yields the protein CASSLGPPGREHYGYTF.

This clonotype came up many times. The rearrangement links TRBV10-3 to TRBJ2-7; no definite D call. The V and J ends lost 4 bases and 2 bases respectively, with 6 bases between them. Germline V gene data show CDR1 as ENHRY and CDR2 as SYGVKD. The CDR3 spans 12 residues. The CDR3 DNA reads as TGTGCCATCAGTGCCGGGCCCTACGAGCAGTACTTC. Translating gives CAISAGPYEQYF.

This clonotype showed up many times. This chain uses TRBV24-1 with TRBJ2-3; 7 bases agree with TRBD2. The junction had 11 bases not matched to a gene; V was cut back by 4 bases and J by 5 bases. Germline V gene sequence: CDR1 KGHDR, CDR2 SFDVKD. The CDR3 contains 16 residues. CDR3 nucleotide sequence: TGTGCCACCAGTGACCTGACTAGCCCCAGTAGAGATACGCAGTATTTT. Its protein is CATSDLTSPSRDTQYF.

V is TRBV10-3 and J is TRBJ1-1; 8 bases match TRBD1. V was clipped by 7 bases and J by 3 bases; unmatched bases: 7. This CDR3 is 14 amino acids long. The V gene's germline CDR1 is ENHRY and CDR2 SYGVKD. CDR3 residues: CAITPGGRDTEAFF. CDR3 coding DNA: TGTGCCATCACCCCAGGGGGCAGGGACACTGAAGCTTTCTTT.

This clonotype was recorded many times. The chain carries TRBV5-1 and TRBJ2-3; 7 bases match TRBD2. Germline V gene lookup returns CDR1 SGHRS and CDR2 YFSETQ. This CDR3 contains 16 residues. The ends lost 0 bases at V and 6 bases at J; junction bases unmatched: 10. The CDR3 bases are TGCGCCAGCAGCTTGGCGACTAGCCTCCAAGGGGATACGCAGTATTTT. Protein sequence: CASSLATSLQGDTQYF.

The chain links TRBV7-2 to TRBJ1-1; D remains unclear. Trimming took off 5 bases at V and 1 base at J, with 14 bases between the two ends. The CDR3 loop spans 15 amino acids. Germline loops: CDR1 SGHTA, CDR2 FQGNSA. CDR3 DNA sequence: TGTGCCAGCAGCCCCCCCCGGACGGGGAACACTGAAGCTTTCTTT. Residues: CASSPPRTGNTEAFF.

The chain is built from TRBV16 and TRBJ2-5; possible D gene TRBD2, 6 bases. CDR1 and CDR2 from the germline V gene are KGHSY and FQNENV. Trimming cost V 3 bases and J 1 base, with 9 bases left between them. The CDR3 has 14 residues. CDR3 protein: CASSHGGAQETQYF. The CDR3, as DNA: TGTGCCAGCAGCCATGGCGGGGCCCAAGAGACCCAGTACTTC.

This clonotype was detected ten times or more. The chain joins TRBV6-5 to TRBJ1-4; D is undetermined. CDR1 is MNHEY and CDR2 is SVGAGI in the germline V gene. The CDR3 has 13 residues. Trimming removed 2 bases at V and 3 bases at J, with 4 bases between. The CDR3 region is CASSYGANEKLFF. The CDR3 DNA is TGTGCCAGCAGTTACGGGGCTAATGAAAAACTGTTTTTT.

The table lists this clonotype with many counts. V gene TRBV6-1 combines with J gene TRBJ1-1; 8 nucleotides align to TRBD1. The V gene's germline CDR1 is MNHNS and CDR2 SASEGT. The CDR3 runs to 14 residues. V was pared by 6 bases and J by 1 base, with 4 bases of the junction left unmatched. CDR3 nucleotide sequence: TGTGCCAGCAGCCGACAGGGGCCGAACACTGAAGCTTTCTTT. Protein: CASSRQGPNTEAFF.

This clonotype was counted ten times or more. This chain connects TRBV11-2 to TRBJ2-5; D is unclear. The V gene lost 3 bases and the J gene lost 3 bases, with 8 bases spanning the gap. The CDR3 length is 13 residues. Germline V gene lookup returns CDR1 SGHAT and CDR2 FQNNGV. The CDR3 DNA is TGTGCCAGCAGCTTTGATGTAAAAGAGACCCAGTACTTC. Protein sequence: CASSFDVKETQYF.

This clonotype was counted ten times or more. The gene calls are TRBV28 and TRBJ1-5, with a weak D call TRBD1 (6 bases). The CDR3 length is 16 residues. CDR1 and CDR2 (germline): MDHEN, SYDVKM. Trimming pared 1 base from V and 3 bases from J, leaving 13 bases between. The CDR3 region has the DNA TGTGCCAGCAGTTTATCCCGGGACACTATCAATCAGCCCCAGCATTTT. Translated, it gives CASSLSRDTINQPQHF.

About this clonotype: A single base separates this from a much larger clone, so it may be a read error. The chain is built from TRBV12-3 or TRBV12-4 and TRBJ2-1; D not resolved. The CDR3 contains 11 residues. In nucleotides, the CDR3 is TGTACCAGCAGCGCACCCGATGAGCAGTTCTTC. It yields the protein CTSSAPDEQFF.

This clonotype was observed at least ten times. Written as DNA, the CDR3 is TGCAGTGCTTGGGCTACCCATGGAAATAATTCACCCCTCCACTTT. The encoded protein is CSAWATHGNNSPLHF. The genes are TRBV20-1 and TRBJ1-6; D is unresolved. The CDR3 spans 15 residues. Per the germline V gene, CDR1 is DFQATT and CDR2 is SNEGSKA (reference sequence). Trimming took 5 bases from V and 5 from J, leaving 16 bases between them.

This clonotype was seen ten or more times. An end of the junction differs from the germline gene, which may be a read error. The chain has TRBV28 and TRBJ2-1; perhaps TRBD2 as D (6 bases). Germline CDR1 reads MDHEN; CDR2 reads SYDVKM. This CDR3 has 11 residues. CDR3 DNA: TGTGCCAGCAGTTTAGGGCTAGCGCACAACTTC. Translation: CASSLGLAHNF.